These T cell receptor beta chains were read from a single sample in a study of blood T cell repertoires in COVID-19. Sequenced by immunoSEQ multiplex PCR; TCRdb stores in-frame clones only, minus some. The sample has some 150,000 clones, around nine tenths seen once. Sequencing was performed on peripheral blood. These receptors all stem from a woman in her forties with acute or convalescent COVID-19. CDR3s include the opening cysteine and the closing phenylalanine or tryptophan. A D gene is named only where the DNA matches it firmly. Rows give clone size only sometimes, using once, few, many, or a class for an expanded clone.

V gene: TRBV5-1; D gene: -; J gene: TRBJ1-6; clone size: -; CDR3 protein: CASKAGDNSPLHF; CDR3 DNA: TGCGCCAGCAAGGCAGGGGACAATTCACCCCTCCACTTT
V gene: TRBV24-1; D gene: -; J gene: TRBJ2-3; clone size: once; CDR3 protein: CATSDFARDTDTQYF; CDR3 DNA: TGTGCCACCAGTGATTTCGCCAGGGACACAGATACGCAGTATTTT
V gene: TRBV20-1; D gene: -; J gene: TRBJ2-7; clone size: few; CDR3 protein: CSADTLYEQYF; CDR3 DNA: TGCAGTGCGGACACACTCTACGAGCAGTACTTC
V gene: TRBV14; D gene: TRBD2; J gene: TRBJ2-6; clone size: -; CDR3 protein: CASRLAGTGANVLTF; CDR3 DNA: TGTGCCAGCAGACTAGCGGGTACTGGGGCCAACGTCCTGACTTTC
V gene: TRBV29-1; D gene: TRBD1; J gene: TRBJ2-5; clone size: -; CDR3 protein: CSVVNRGSQETQYF; CDR3 DNA: TGCAGCGTCGTAAACAGGGGAAGTCAAGAGACCCAGTACTTC
V gene: TRBV5-1; D gene: -; J gene: TRBJ2-6; clone size: -; CDR3 protein: CASSSHSSGANVLTF; CDR3 DNA: TGCGCCAGCAGTTCTCACAGCTCTGGGGCCAACGTCCTGACTTTC
V gene: TRBV3-1/TRBV3-2; D gene: -; J gene: TRBJ2-5; clone size: few; CDR3 protein: CASSRGQQETQYF; CDR3 DNA: TGTGCCAGCAGCCGGGGGCAGCAAGAGACCCAGTACTTC
V gene: TRBV27; D gene: -; J gene: TRBJ2-2; clone size: -; CDR3 protein: CASSFPGHGELFF; CDR3 DNA: TGTGCCAGCAGTTTCCCAGGGCACGGGGAGCTGTTTTTT
V gene: TRBV11-2; D gene: TRBD1; J gene: TRBJ2-3; clone size: -; CDR3 protein: CASSLGQGDTQYF; CDR3 DNA: TGTGCCAGCAGCCTCGGACAGGGCGATACGCAGTATTTT
V gene: TRBV18; D gene: -; J gene: TRBJ2-7; clone size: -; CDR3 protein: CASSLDLGEQYF; CDR3 DNA: TGTGCCAGCTCACTGGACTTAGGGGAGCAGTACTTC
V gene: TRBV7-3; D gene: -; J gene: TRBJ1-2; clone size: -; CDR3 protein: CASSLIEKGGVSF; CDR3 DNA: TGTGCCAGCAGCTTAATTGAAAAAGGGGGGGTCTCCTTC
V gene: TRBV7-2; D gene: TRBD2; J gene: TRBJ2-3; clone size: -; CDR3 protein: CASSFPSGFTDTQYF; CDR3 DNA: TGTGCCAGCAGCTTCCCTAGCGGTTTCACAGATACGCAGTATTTT
V gene: TRBV7-9; D gene: TRBD1; J gene: TRBJ2-1; clone size: -; CDR3 protein: CASSSRQGAWNEQFF; CDR3 DNA: TGTGCCAGCAGCTCCCGACAGGGGGCCTGGAATGAGCAGTTCTTC
V gene: TRBV5-5; D gene: -; J gene: TRBJ2-6; clone size: -; CDR3 protein: CASSLDGGSGANVLTF; CDR3 DNA: TGTGCCAGCAGCTTGGATGGCGGCTCTGGGGCCAACGTCCTGACTTTC
V gene: TRBV7-2; D gene: -; J gene: TRBJ1-1; clone size: -; CDR3 protein: CASSLWPWTAEAFF; CDR3 DNA: TGTGCCAGCAGCTTATGGCCTTGGACAGCCGAAGCTTTCTTT
V gene: TRBV6-6; D gene: TRBD2; J gene: TRBJ2-7; clone size: -; CDR3 protein: CASSYSLAGAYEQYF; CDR3 DNA: TGTGCCAGCAGTTACTCACTAGCGGGAGCCTACGAGCAGTACTTC
V gene: TRBV6-5; D gene: -; J gene: TRBJ2-7; clone size: -; CDR3 protein: CASSSRTEQYF; CDR3 DNA: TGTGCCAGCAGTTCCCGAACAGAGCAGTACTTC
V gene: TRBV7-9; D gene: TRBD2; J gene: TRBJ2-2; clone size: -; CDR3 protein: CASSFPSGEGTGELFF; CDR3 DNA: TGTGCCAGCAGCTTCCCTAGCGGGGAGGGCACCGGGGAGCTGTTTTTT